The sequence of this T cell receptor (beta chain) was determined in a study of cytomegalovirus exposure and HLA in healthy donors. General study results and limits: The study listed 164 cytomegalovirus-associated TCR beta chains.

Data came from immunoSEQ multiplex PCR; TCRdb stores just in-frame clones and leaves some out. The sample includes 80,000 to 100,000 clones, roughly 87% of them seen just once. V was clipped by 1 base and J by 8 bases; unmatched bases: 7. Per germline, CDR1 SGHTA and CDR2 FQGNSA. This CDR3 comprises 15 residues. Details on this clone: As yet, its antigen is unknown.

The sequence derives from a man between 18 and 29 years old in good health and CMV-seropositive. The sample was PBMCs. The gene calls are TRBV7-2 and TRBJ1-4; 7 bases map to TRBD1. The CDR3: CASSLGPGGYEKLFF. The CDR3 DNA is TGTGCCAGCAGCTTAGGTCCAGGGGGATACGAAAAACTGTTTTTT.